Shown below are 16 T cell receptor beta chains from a single sample sequenced in a study of cytomegalovirus exposure and HLA in healthy donors. This PCR relied on a set of 60 Vbeta primers and 13 Jbeta primers. The assay was immunoSEQ multiplex PCR, and TCRdb's table has in-frame clones only and misses some. The table shows some 60,000 clones, with about 80% occurring only once. Specimen: PBMCs. The source is a middle-aged man in good health and CMV-seronegative.

The rearrangement uses TRBV30 and TRBJ1-2; the match to TRBD1 covers 7 bases. This CDR3 contains 19 residues. The trim removed 2 bases at V and 8 bases at J, leaving 26 bases unmatched. The germline V gene has CDR1 GTSNPN and CDR2 SVGIG (reference sequence). The CDR3 sequence: CAWSRGRVAPRTTEWGYTF. DNA for the CDR3: TGTGCCTGGAGTAGGGGGCGGGTTGCTCCACGAACCACCGAGTGGGGCTACACCTTC.

V is TRBV10-3 and J is TRBJ1-1; a possible D gene is TRBD1 (6 bases). Germline V lookup: CDR1 ENHRY, CDR2 SYGVKD. CDR3 size: 14 residues. Trimming left V 6 bases short and J 4 bases short, with 15 bases between. CDR3 in DNA: TGTGCCATCAGCATGGACAGTCACAGCACTGAAGCTTTCTTT. This translates into CAISMDSHSTEAFF.

In DNA, the CDR3 is TGTGCCAGCAGCCAAGATCTCCGTGAAAAACTGTTTTTT. Its translation is CASSQDLREKLFF. This chain links TRBV14 with TRBJ1-4, with D unclear. V was trimmed by 0 bases and J by 7 bases, leaving 6 bases between them. Germline CDR1 SGHDN, CDR2 FVKESK. The length of the CDR3 is 13 residues.

This clone was picked up a small number of times. The rearrangement uses TRBV6-5 and TRBJ1-1; 9 bases fit TRBD1. Germline V gene data show CDR1 as MNHEY and CDR2 as SVGAGI. V lost 6 bases to trimming and J lost 6 bases; unmatched junction nucleotides: 5. The CDR3 runs to 13 residues. Written as DNA, the CDR3 is TGTGCCAGCAGCCGGGACAGGGTCGCTGAAGCTTTCTTT. Encoded protein: CASSRDRVAEAFF.

V usage is TRBV11-3 and J usage is TRBJ1-2, with D uncertain. CDR1 and CDR2 from the germline V gene are SGHNT and YENEEA. This CDR3 region has 15 residues. Trimming took off 5 bases at V and 0 bases at J, with 13 bases between the two ends. The CDR3 here is CASSPPAGSNYGYTF. The CDR3 nucleotides are TGTGCCAGCAGCCCCCCGGCAGGTTCTAACTATGGCTACACCTTC.

J is TRBJ2-3 and V is TRBV10-2; 12 positions agree with TRBD2. Germline CDR1 WSHSY, CDR2 SAAADI. V lost 7 bases, J lost 0 bases, and 5 bases stayed unmatched. The CDR3 extends over 16 amino acids. CDR3 sequence: CASTATSGGSTDTQYF. The CDR3 DNA reads as TGCGCCAGCACCGCGACTAGCGGGGGAAGCACAGATACGCAGTATTTT.

This clone was recorded once. The chain employs TRBV19 and TRBJ2-3; the match to TRBD2 covers 11 bases. Germline CDR1 LNHDA, CDR2 SQIVND (reference sequence). CDR3 length equals 16 residues. V trimming: 2 bases; J trimming: 2 bases; junction bases outside the gene matches: 3. The CDR3 bases are TGTGCCAGTAGTATACTAGCGGGGGGCAACACAGATACGCAGTATTTT. This codes for CASSILAGGNTDTQYF.

The J gene is TRBJ2-1, the V gene TRBV9; D is possibly TRBD2 (6 bases). Germline CDR1 is SGDLS and CDR2 is YYNGEE. Deletions cut 0 bases from V and 7 bases from J, with 17 bases between. The CDR3 consists of 16 residues. In DNA, the CDR3 is TGTGCCAGCAGCGTAGATTGGAGAGCGGGCGGGAATGAGCAGTTCTTC. It encodes CASSVDWRAGGNEQFF. The whole variable domain, filled in from reference TRBV9 and TRBJ2-1, reads DSGVTQTPKHLITATGQRVTLRCSPRSGDLSVYWYQQSLDQGLQFLIQYYNGEERAKGNILERFSAQQFPDLHSELNLSSLELGDSALYFCASSVDWRAGGNEQFFGPGTRLTVL.

This chain connects TRBV4-3 to TRBJ1-2; D possibly corresponds to TRBD1 (6 bases). V lost 4 bases and J 3 bases, leaving 15 bases between the germline ends. This CDR3 contains 15 residues. Germline V lookup: CDR1 LGHNA, CDR2 YSLEER. CDR3 region: CASSRAGDVDYGYTF. The CDR3 nucleotides are TGCGCCAGCAGCCGGGCAGGGGATGTGGACTATGGCTACACCTTC.

This rearrangement joins TRBV28 to TRBJ1-1, with no clear D. The CDR3 length is 14 residues. Germline V gene sequence: CDR1 MDHEN, CDR2 SYDVKM. V was pared by 5 bases and J by 3 bases, with 13 bases between. CDR3 sequence (DNA): TGTGCCAGCAGTCCCCTCTGGGAGGACACTGAAGCTTTCTTT. Protein product: CASSPLWEDTEAFF.

This rearrangement joins TRBV30 to TRBJ1-2; a possible D gene is TRBD1 (5 bases). Germline CDR1 reads GTSNPN; CDR2 reads SVGIG (reference sequence). V was cut by 0 bases and J by 6 bases, with 14 bases left in between. This CDR3 has 14 residues. CDR3 sequence reads: CAWSVRGWIDGYTF. In DNA, the CDR3 is TGTGCCTGGAGTGTAAGGGGTTGGATTGATGGCTACACCTTC.

The J gene is TRBJ2-1, the V gene TRBV5-4, with 9 bases fitting TRBD1. The CDR3 is 18 residues long. With 4 bases clipped from V and 5 bases from J, the junction kept 16 bases outside the gene matches. Germline values: CDR1 SGHNT, CDR2 YYREEE (reference sequence). CDR3 nucleotides: TGTGCCAGCAGCCAGGGGACAGGGAAAATTAGGCAAAACAATGAGCAGTTCTTC. Translating gives CASSQGTGKIRQNNEQFF.

This sequence joins TRBV12-5 and TRBJ1-3, with D perhaps TRBD1 (6 bases). V gave up 3 bases and J gave up 0 bases, with 9 bases separating them. Germline-derived CDR1 and CDR2 are LGHNT and FRNRAP. The CDR3 runs 15 residues. CDR3 DNA sequence: TGTGCTAGTGGTTTACGACAGGCCTCTGGAAACACCATATATTTT. This translates into CASGLRQASGNTIYF.

The J gene is TRBJ1-5, the V gene TRBV7-9; 9 nucleotides agree with TRBD1. The CDR3 covers 15 residues. Germline assignment: CDR1 SEHNR and CDR2 FQNEAQ (reference sequence). After removal of 5 bases from V and 9 bases from J, the junction contained 11 bases not matched to a gene. In DNA, the CDR3 is TGTGCCAGCAGCCCGGGGGACAGGGCCTGGGGGCCCCAGCATTTT. Residues: CASSPGDRAWGPQHF.

V gene TRBV5-1 combines with J gene TRBJ1-3, with D maybe TRBD1 (5 bases). Germline V gene sequence: CDR1 SGHRS, CDR2 YFSETQ. The V gene lost 4 bases and the J gene lost 0 bases, with 11 bases spanning the gap. The CDR3 length is 15 residues. The CDR3: CASSQNTGSGNTIYF. Here the CDR3 DNA reads TGCGCCAGCAGCCAGAACACAGGCTCTGGAAACACCATATATTTT.

The chain links TRBV29-1 to TRBJ1-1, with TRBD1 matching over 9 bases. The CDR3 totals 12 residues. CDR1 is SQVTM, CDR2 ANQGSEA, per germline. Trimming cost V 5 bases and J 10 bases; bases outside gene matches: 8. DNA for the CDR3: TGCAGCGTTCTAATGGACAGGGGCGCAGCTTTCTTT. It encodes CSVLMDRGAAFF.